The 8 T cell receptor beta chains given below trace back to one sample, sequenced in a study of T cell changes during pregnancy in multiple sclerosis. Libraries were prepared by immunoSEQ multiplex PCR; TCRdb keeps only in-frame clonotypes and omits some of them. This table holds over 45,000 clones, roughly nine tenths found once. The sample here was CD4+ T cells from peripheral blood mononuclear cells, taken in the second trimester of pregnancy. The origin of the receptors is a female donor with multiple sclerosis, enrolled in a pregnancy study.

V gene TRBV5-1 combines with J gene TRBJ2-3; possible D gene TRBD1, 5 bases. CDR1 is SGHRS, CDR2 YFSETQ, per germline. V was pared by 2 bases and J by 2 bases, with 18 bases between. The CDR3 spans 17 residues. This CDR3 is CASSLQGLGPATDTQYF. In DNA, the CDR3 is TGCGCCAGCAGCTTACAAGGATTGGGGCCGGCCACAGATACGCAGTATTTT.

The chain has TRBV2 and TRBJ2-1, with D possibly being TRBD1 (7 bases). This CDR3 has 15 residues. Germline V CDR1 and CDR2: SNHLY, FYNNEI. Trimming removed 9 bases from V and 7 bases from J, with 22 bases in between. The CDR3 sequence is CASRVEGAGGNEQFF. In nucleotides, the CDR3 is TGTGCCAGTCGGGTCGAGGGGGCAGGAGGGAATGAGCAGTTCTTC.

The gene calls are TRBV5-1 and TRBJ2-7, with 12 bases that match TRBD2. Germline trimming cut 4 bases from V and 2 bases from J; bases unmatched to any gene: 4. Germline CDR1 and CDR2: SGHRS and YFSETQ. The CDR3 is 15 residues long. Here the CDR3 reads CASSRTSGTTYEQYF. Here the CDR3 DNA reads TGCGCCAGCAGCCGGACTAGCGGGACCACCTACGAGCAGTACTTC.

The V call is TRBV18, the J call TRBJ2-2; D uncertain. The germline V gene encodes CDR1 KGHSH and CDR2 LQKENI. V was pared by 1 base and J by 4 bases, with 10 bases between. The CDR3 spans 15 residues. The DNA of the CDR3 is TGTGCCAGCTCACCACGACTGGCGGCCACCGGGGAGCTGTTTTTT. Residues: CASSPRLAATGELFF.

The chain has TRBV7-9 and TRBJ2-2; TRBD1 matches at 9 bases. The CDR3 length is 15 residues. Germline trimming cut 4 bases from V and 1 base from J; bases unmatched to any gene: 1. Germline V gene sequence: CDR1 SEHNR, CDR2 FQNEAQ (reference sequence). The CDR3 DNA is TGTGCCAGCAGCTCGGGACAGGGGAACACCGGGGAGCTGTTTTTT. It specifies CASSSGQGNTGELFF. Together with reference TRBV7-9 and TRBJ2-2, the CDR3 gives the full variable domain: DTGVSQNPRHKITKRGQNVTFRCDPISEHNRLYWYRQTLGQGPEFLTYFQNEAQLEKSRLLSDRFSAERPKGSFSTLEIQRTEQGDSAMYLCASSSGQGNTGELFFGEGSRLTVL.

The rearrangement uses TRBV13 and TRBJ2-1; 9 bases agree with TRBD1. Germline CDR1 and CDR2: PRHDT and FYEKMQ (reference sequence). The CDR3 totals 16 residues. The V gene end was trimmed by 3 bases and the J gene end by 5 bases; junction bases not matched to a gene: 8. CDR3 amino acids: CASSFKTGGGHNEQFF. DNA of the CDR3: TGTGCCAGCAGCTTCAAAACAGGGGGCGGCCACAATGAGCAGTTCTTC.

This clone was found a few times. The chain uses TRBV29-1 and TRBJ2-3, with D hard to call. Deletions cut 5 bases from V and 6 bases from J, with 6 bases between. Germline V gene sequence: CDR1 SQVTM, CDR2 ANQGSEA. The CDR3 consists of 10 residues. This CDR3 is CSVFQDTQYF. Written as DNA, the CDR3 is TGCAGCGTTTTCCAGGATACGCAGTATTTT.

The rearrangement joins TRBV18 to TRBJ2-5; 7 positions agree with TRBD1. J was trimmed by 3 bases and V by 3 bases; bases with no gene match: 4. CDR1 and CDR2 from the germline V gene are KGHSH and LQKENI. CDR3 size: 14 residues. CDR3 loop: CASSPGQAEETQYF. As DNA, the CDR3 is TGTGCCAGCTCACCTGGACAGGCCGAAGAGACCCAGTACTTC.